This T cell receptor beta chain was recorded in a study of siplizumab effects on memory and regulatory T cells. General study points: Unstimulated naive T cells seemed to show more diversity than memory cells did, and they also seemed to be among the major contributors to the alloresponse. Proof of suppressive function in proliferating Tregs from siplizumab cultures was not established.

This CDR3 spans 15 amino acids. Germline trimming cut 2 bases from V and 3 bases from J; bases unmatched to any gene: 3. Germline assignment: CDR1 MNHEY and CDR2 SMNVEV (reference sequence). As regards this clone: The antigen remains undetermined.

The data were produced by immunoSEQ multiplex PCR, yet TCRdb's version contains in-frame clones alone and is incomplete. The sample contains over 85,000 clones, 93% of which appear only once. The TCR comes from a human donor in good health. The chain couples TRBV27 to TRBJ2-3; TRBD2 agrees at 9 bases. The specimen was CD8+ T cells sorted from blood. DNA of the CDR3: TGTGCCAGCAGTTTAATGCGGGGGGGAACAGATACGCAGTATTTT. This encodes CASSLMRGGTDTQYF.